This is a list of T cell receptor beta chains from one sample in a study of beta chain features in type 1 diabetes. The protocol was immunoSEQ multiplex PCR, while the TCRdb copy is restricted to in-frame clones and leaves out a portion. The sample carries over 200,000 clones, approximately 11% recorded once. Sample: naive CD4+ T cells from blood. Receptors originate from a young man with type 1 diabetes. Each CDR3 is given without its conserved first and last residue.

V gene	J gene	CDR3 protein
TRBV12-5	TRBJ1-5	AGGRVYQPQH
TRBV5-1	TRBJ2-1	ASSLGLADYNEQF
TRBV4-2	TRBJ1-2	ASSEVGQGDAYGYT
TRBV5-4	TRBJ2-7	ASSKNPGTGTYEQY
TRBV5-4	TRBJ1-4	ASSLGGQTNEKLF
TRBV4-3	TRBJ1-1	ASSQGAGPGSPTEAF
TRBV28	TRBJ2-1	ASSSGRLIGQF
TRBV7-9	TRBJ2-7	ASSPWRGASPYEQY
TRBV5-1	TRBJ1-4	ASSVQGAANEKLF
TRBV5-4	TRBJ2-1	ASSPTSGGGWAQF
TRBV5-6	TRBJ1-1	ASSWETEAF
TRBV15	TRBJ2-7	ATSETGPYEQY
TRBV7-2	TRBJ2-3	AGAGTTDTQY
TRBV7-3	TRBJ2-1	ASSLFRGARNNEQF
TRBV7-9	TRBJ1-6	ASSLGGAGLDSPLH
TRBV30	TRBJ1-2	AWSVFQGAGYT
TRBV7-9	TRBJ2-1	ASSRSGGPYNEQF
TRBV5-4	TRBJ2-3	ASPSAGSSGGATDTQY
TRBV11-2	TRBJ1-4	ASSLLGGQPHGEKLF
TRBV11-2	TRBJ1-5	ASTQGGGQPQH
TRBV5-4	TRBJ2-2	ASSRGQGDTGELF
TRBV5-4	TRBJ1-1	ASSPPGAEAF
TRBV29-1	TRBJ2-7	SVERGGSNEQY
TRBV27	TRBJ2-3	ASSLQGGGLQY
TRBV7-2	TRBJ2-5	ASRASPQETQY
TRBV6-4	TRBJ1-2	ASSAAGNYGYT
TRBV2	TRBJ1-4	ASSGQGTNEKLF
TRBV2	TRBJ1-1	GARENTEAF
TRBV6-1	TRBJ2-7	ASRDRGYEQY
TRBV7-8	TRBJ1-4	ASSFREGMGTNEKLF
TRBV18	TRBJ2-2	ASSQLGDTGELF
TRBV11-2	TRBJ2-5	ASSSPELTQY
TRBV29-1	TRBJ1-3	SGWAHGNTIY
TRBV29-1	TRBJ2-5	SVETGAAGGGTQY
TRBV19	TRBJ1-5	ASRNRDIQPQH
TRBV6-1	TRBJ2-5	ASSDRGVETQY
TRBV6-1	TRBJ2-2	AISERAGGHGGELF
TRBV10-3	TRBJ2-6	ATAGGGNVLT
TRBV29-1	TRBJ2-7	SALLGQSYEQY
TRBV18	TRBJ2-1	ASSLSAYNEQF
TRBV4-1	TRBJ1-2	ASSQGRGLGYGYT
TRBV5-1	TRBJ2-5	ASSLADRVEETQY
TRBV4-2	TRBJ1-5	ASSLSKVNQPQH
TRBV19	TRBJ2-1	ASSSNPPSSSYNEQF
TRBV19	TRBJ1-1	ASRRKPTGVSTEAF
TRBV5-1	TRBJ2-7	ASSWRGYEQY
TRBV18	TRBJ2-7	ASSVGLASYEQY
TRBV5-6	TRBJ1-2	ASSQGAPGYT
TRBV11-2	TRBJ1-4	ASTSNEKLF
TRBV10-3	TRBJ1-2	AISGNREGYGYT
TRBV6-4	TRBJ2-5	ASARGPQETQY
TRBV27	TRBJ2-2	ASSLSRLAGANTGELF
TRBV7-2	TRBJ2-5	ASSPGQQETQY
TRBV5-1	TRBJ2-7	ASSGGTGVPPYEQY